Shown below are 27 T cell receptor beta chains from a single sample sequenced in a study of CD8+CD57+ T cells in acquired aplastic anemia. Genomic DNA, serving as template, underwent TCR beta VDJ and CDR3 profiling. TCRdb re-called the reads through MiXCR, storing one row per CDR3 protein. The sample has roughly 260,000 distinct CDR3 sequences, 45% to 50% seen once. Selection for sequencing was limited to patients who had shown CD8+CD57+ cell expansion by flow cytometry. Sequencing input: sorted CD4+, CD8+, or CD8+CD57+ T cells (not recorded which) from PBMCs. The receptors originated from a human donor with aplastic anemia.

This clonotype was seen at least ten times. The chain links TRBV7-9 to TRBJ1-1; the match to TRBD1 covers 8 bases. The CDR3 is made up of 16 amino acids. Germline V lookup: CDR1 SEHNR, CDR2 FQNEAQ (reference sequence). J was trimmed by 2 bases and V by 5 bases; bases with no gene match: 10. DNA for the CDR3: TGTGCCAGCAGCCCGCTAGCGGCAGGGGGCAACACTGAAGCTTTCTTT. Residues: CASSPLAAGGNTEAFF.

A word on this clonotype: This sequence may be a read error, since a much larger clone differs from it by one base. The chain carries TRBV9 and TRBJ1-1; 8 bases align to TRBD1. The CDR3 length is 15 residues. The V and J ends lost 4 bases and 2 bases, in that order; junction bases with no gene match: 7. CDR1 is SGDLS and CDR2 is YYNGEE in the germline V gene. CDR3 residues: CASSLRTGPNTEAFF. DNA of the CDR3: TGTGCCAGCAGCCTCAGGACAGGGCCTAACACTGAAGCTTTCTTT.

In this sample, this clonotype turned up many times. The rearrangement uses TRBV9 and TRBJ1-3; D is unresolved. This CDR3 spans 15 amino acids. Between the trimmed V and J ends, which lost 0 bases and 0 bases, there was a span of 7 bases. Germline CDR1 SGDLS, CDR2 YYNGEE. CDR3 DNA: TGTGCCAGCAGCGTAGCGAGTTCCTCTGGAAACACCATATATTTT. Translation gives CASSVASSSGNTIYF.

The V and J genes are TRBV7-2 and TRBJ2-3; 9 positions agree with TRBD2. The germline CDR1 and CDR2 sequences are SGHTA and FQGNSA. The ends lost 3 bases at V and 6 bases at J; junction bases unmatched: 4. CDR3 length: 14 residues. Written as DNA, the CDR3 is TGTGCCAGCAGCTTCGCGGGGGGGACCGATACGCAGTATTTT. Its translation is CASSFAGGTDTQYF.

The table lists this clonotype with a count of one. The chain is built from TRBV19 and TRBJ1-2; no firm D call. Germline V lookup: CDR1 LNHDA, CDR2 SQIVND (reference sequence). V lost 5 bases to trimming and J lost 5 bases, with 6 bases between them. The CDR3 totals 11 residues. CDR3: CASSQRYGYTF. DNA for the CDR3: TGTGCCAGTAGTCAGAGGTATGGCTACACCTTC.

Many counts were recorded for this clonotype. J is TRBJ2-5 and V is TRBV4-3, with D maybe TRBD1 (6 bases). Per the germline V gene, CDR1 is LGHNA and CDR2 is YSLEER. Trimming took 1 base from V and 1 from J, leaving 13 bases between them. This CDR3 contains 16 residues. The CDR3 DNA sequence: TGCGCCAGCAGCCAAGGATCAAGAGGGGGCCAAGAGACCCAGTACTTC. Translation gives CASSQGSRGGQETQYF.

This clonotype was counted ten times or more. This CDR3 reads CASSVGGPSTEAFF. Here the CDR3 DNA reads TGTGCCAGCAGCGTAGGAGGGCCGAGCACTGAAGCTTTCTTT. V usage is TRBV9 and J usage is TRBJ1-1; no definite D call. The CDR3 spans 14 residues. Deletions cut 0 bases from V and 4 bases from J, with 10 bases between. Germline V gene data show CDR1 as SGDLS and CDR2 as YYNGEE. The complete variable domain, with remaining parts taken from reference TRBV9 and TRBJ1-1, reads DSGVTQTPKHLITATGQRVTLRCSPRSGDLSVYWYQQSLDQGLQFLIQYYNGEERAKGNILERFSAQQFPDLHSELNLSSLELGDSALYFCASSVGGPSTEAFFGQGTRLTVV.

This chain links TRBV6-2 or TRBV6-3 with TRBJ2-1; D is unresolved. Trimming removed 8 bases from V and 4 bases from J, with 12 bases in between. Germline V CDR1 and CDR2: MNHEY, SVGEGT. The CDR3 covers 13 residues. Here the CDR3 reads CASGSTVYNEQFF. The CDR3 coding sequence is TGTGCCAGCGGATCAACTGTATACAATGAGCAGTTCTTC.

This clonotype was detected ten times or more. J is TRBJ2-7 and V is TRBV5-5; D ambiguous. V shed 5 bases and J shed 3 bases, with 9 bases lying between them. Per the germline V gene, CDR1 is SGHKS and CDR2 is YYEKEE (reference sequence). This CDR3 contains 12 residues. CDR3 sequence: CASSLRVYEQYF. As DNA, the CDR3 is TGTGCCAGCAGTCTCCGGGTCTACGAGCAGTACTTC.

The chain recombines TRBV7-2 with TRBJ2-7, with D perhaps given as TRBD1 or TRBD2 (5 bases each). The germline V and J ends were trimmed by 3 bases and 2 bases, with 11 bases remaining between them. This CDR3 comprises 14 residues. CDR1 and CDR2 from the germline V gene are SGHTA and FQGNSA. CDR3 DNA: TGTGCCAGCAGCTTTGGGGACGCAGCCTACGAGCAGTACTTC. Its protein product is CASSFGDAAYEQYF.

This clonotype was observed at least ten times. This chain connects TRBV13 to TRBJ1-6; 10 bases agree with TRBD1. The CDR3 is 15 residues long. V shed 5 bases and J 4 bases; nucleotides not matched to a gene: 2. Germline CDR1 PRHDT, CDR2 FYEKMQ (reference sequence). The CDR3 sequence is CASSLGQGYNSPLHF. The CDR3 bases are TGTGCCAGCAGCCTGGGACAGGGGTATAATTCACCCCTCCACTTT.

Turning to this clonotype: A much more abundant neighbour one base away suggests this may be a read error. Here the CDR3 omits its conserved ending phenylalanine or tryptophan, so a read error is the likely source. The J gene is TRBJ2-3, the V gene TRBV19; 13 bases align to TRBD2. After removal of 9 bases from V and 4 bases from J, the junction contained 7 bases not matched to a gene. The CDR3 covers 15 residues. Germline-derived CDR1 and CDR2 are LNHDA and SQIVND (reference sequence). This CDR3 is CASSLGLAGADTQYL. The CDR3 coding sequence is TGTGCCAGCAGCTTAGGACTAGCGGGAGCAGATACGCAGTATCTT.

The V gene is TRBV20-1, the J gene TRBJ2-5; unclear D gene. CDR1 DFQATT and CDR2 SNEGSKA come from the germline V gene (reference sequence). The CDR3 runs to 13 residues. V was shortened by 6 bases and J by 0 bases, with 11 bases between the two germline ends. The DNA of the CDR3 is TGCAGTGCCATCAAGGGTTACCAAGAGACCCAGTACTTC. Its protein product is CSAIKGYQETQYF.

This clonotype was detected many times. The chain couples TRBV20-1 to TRBJ2-3, with 8 bases identical to TRBD1. The germline gives CDR1 DFQATT, CDR2 SNEGSKA (reference sequence). CDR3 length equals 16 residues. With 0 bases clipped from V and 6 bases from J, the junction kept 11 bases outside the gene matches. The CDR3 DNA is TGCAGTGCTAGAGACCCGACAGGGGTCGGGCGTGATACGCAGTATTTT. It encodes CSARDPTGVGRDTQYF.

There are many counts of this clonotype. The CDR3 DNA follows: TGTGCCAGCAGTCCCCCACCTCCGAGGGAATCCGAGCAGTACTTC. Protein product: CASSPPPPRESEQYF. This chain uses TRBV27 with TRBJ2-7, with D possibly matching TRBD2 (5 bases). CDR1 is MNHEY and CDR2 is SMNVEV in the germline V gene (reference sequence). The CDR3 sequence is 15 residues long. Trimming took off 5 bases at V and 6 bases at J, with 20 bases between the two ends.

The sample holds many counts of this clonotype. This rearrangement joins TRBV11-2 to TRBJ1-5, with D maybe TRBD1 (6 bases). The CDR3 spans 14 residues. V was pared by 6 bases and J by 2 bases, with 11 bases between. Looked up from germline, CDR1 is SGHAT and CDR2 is FQNNGV. CDR3 residues: CASSIPGGNQPQHF. CDR3 nucleotide sequence: TGTGCCAGCAGTATACCAGGGGGCAATCAGCCCCAGCATTTT.

This clonotype came up once. V gene TRBV4-2 combines with J gene TRBJ1-1, with D unclear. Between the trimmed V and J ends, which lost 4 bases and 1 base, there was a span of 10 bases. From germline, CDR1 is LGHNA and CDR2 YNFKEQ. The CDR3 consists of 14 residues. CDR3 bases: TGTGCCAGCAGCCGCCGAGAGGGGAACACTGAAGCTTTCTTT. Translated: CASSRREGNTEAFF.

This chain connects TRBV11-3 to TRBJ2-1; D not certain. The V end lost 6 bases, the J end lost 5 bases, and 14 bases lay between the germline ends. Germline-derived CDR1 and CDR2 are SGHNT and YENEEA. The CDR3 is 14 residues long. The CDR3 spells CASSSGPVNNEQFF. The CDR3 DNA reads as TGTGCCAGCAGTTCAGGACCGGTAAACAATGAGCAGTTCTTC.

The sample holds many counts of this clonotype. The V call is TRBV4-1, the J call TRBJ1-3, with a possible D match to TRBD1 (6 bases). The CDR3 runs 17 residues. Germline V lookup: CDR1 MGHRA, CDR2 YSYEKL. V lost 0 bases and J lost 0, with 12 bases in between. The CDR3 region has the DNA TGCGCCAGCAGCCAAGAGGATACAGGGAACTCTGGAAACACCATATATTTT. Translation: CASSQEDTGNSGNTIYF.

This clonotype was seen a handful of times. This sequence joins TRBV30 and TRBJ2-7; a weak D match, TRBD1 (6 bases). Trimming stripped 3 bases from V and 8 bases from J, with 23 bases between. The CDR3 has 15 amino acids. Germline V gene sequence: CDR1 GTSNPN, CDR2 SVGIG (reference sequence). The CDR3 spells CAWRPGDGNRDKQYF. The DNA of the CDR3 is TGTGCCTGGAGGCCCGGGGATGGCAACAGGGATAAGCAGTACTTC.

This clonotype was counted only a few times. The chain couples TRBV14 to TRBJ1-6; 8 bases align to TRBD1. The CDR3 runs to 13 residues. V shed 6 bases, J shed 14 bases, and the junction held 9 bases outside the gene matches. The germline V gene encodes CDR1 SGHDN and CDR2 FVKESK. CDR3 in DNA: TGTGCCAGCAGTGAGGGGGACAGGCTGGCCCTCCACTTT. Encoded protein: CASSEGDRLALHF.

V gene TRBV19 combines with J gene TRBJ1-2; D unclear. The germline V gene encodes CDR1 LNHDA and CDR2 SQIVND (reference sequence). The ends were cut back, 3 bases at V and 7 bases at J, with 12 bases in the middle. The CDR3 runs 13 residues. The CDR3 region has the DNA TGTGCCAGTAGTATCCAGAAGCAAGTTGGCTACACCTTC. Encoded protein: CASSIQKQVGYTF. Looking up the rest from reference TRBV19 and TRBJ1-2 gives the full variable domain: DGGITQSPKYLFRKEGQNVTLSCEQNLNHDAMYWYRQDPGQGLRLIYYSQIVNDFQKGDIAEGYSVSREKKESFPLTVTSAQKNPTAFYLCASSIQKQVGYTFGSGTRLTVV.

This clonotype was counted ten times or more. The chain recombines TRBV15 with TRBJ2-4; no clear D gene. Germline assignment: CDR1 LNHNV and CDR2 YYDKDF (reference sequence). V lost 4 bases, J lost 8 bases, and 15 bases lay in between. CDR3 size: 14 residues. CDR3 nucleotides: TGTGCCACCAGCATTTACGGCTCGATTGACATTCAGTACTTC. It specifies CATSIYGSIDIQYF.

The genes are TRBV5-6 and TRBJ2-6; D gene uncertain. V was clipped by 1 base and J by 0 bases, with 11 bases between them. Germline CDR1 reads SGHDT; CDR2 reads YYEEEE. CDR3 length: 17 amino acids. CDR3 loop: CASSLWSEASGANVLTF. The CDR3, as DNA: TGTGCCAGCAGCTTGTGGAGCGAGGCCTCTGGGGCCAACGTCCTGACTTTC. The full variable domain, rest sourced from reference TRBV5-6 and TRBJ2-6, is DAGVTQSPTHLIKTRGQQVTLRCSPKSGHDTVSWYQQALGQGPQFIFQYYEEEERQRGNFPDRFSGHQFPNYSSELNVNALLLGDSALYLCASSLWSEASGANVLTFGAGSRLTVL.

This clonotype was seen repeatedly, ten times or more. The chain links TRBV20-1 to TRBJ2-3; D assignment may be TRBD1 or TRBD2 (6 bases each). CDR1 and CDR2 from the germline V gene are DFQATT and SNEGSKA (reference sequence). Between the trimmed V and J ends, which lost 3 bases and 3 bases, there was a span of 13 bases. CDR3 length equals 14 residues. The DNA for the CDR3 is TGCAGTGCTAGGAAAGGGGGGCAAACAGATACGCAGTATTTT. Encoded protein: CSARKGGQTDTQYF.

This clonotype was observed a few times. V gene TRBV12-5 combines with J gene TRBJ1-1, with D unclear. The V and J ends lost 2 bases and 7 bases respectively, with 14 bases between them. Germline V gives CDR1 LGHNT, CDR2 FRNRAP. This CDR3 has 14 amino acids. The CDR3 is CASGLRRESFEAFF. DNA for the CDR3: TGTGCTAGTGGTTTGCGCCGGGAGAGCTTTGAAGCTTTCTTT. Supplemented by reference TRBV12-5 and TRBJ1-1, the full variable domain reads DARVTQTPRHKVTEMGQEVTMRCQPILGHNTVFWYRQTMMQGLELLAYFRNRAPLDDSGMPKDRFSAEMPDATLATLKIQPSEPRDSAVYFCASGLRRESFEAFFGQGTRLTVV.

At least ten counts were recorded for this clonotype. The V gene is TRBV9, the J gene TRBJ2-5; possibly TRBD2 for D (6 bases). The CDR3 consists of 15 residues. V shed 3 bases and J shed 4 bases, with 16 bases lying between them. CDR1 and CDR2 from the germline V gene are SGDLS and YYNGEE. The CDR3 sequence: CASSGIWEAGETQYF. CDR3 DNA: TGTGCCAGCAGCGGAATCTGGGAGGCGGGAGAGACCCAGTACTTC.